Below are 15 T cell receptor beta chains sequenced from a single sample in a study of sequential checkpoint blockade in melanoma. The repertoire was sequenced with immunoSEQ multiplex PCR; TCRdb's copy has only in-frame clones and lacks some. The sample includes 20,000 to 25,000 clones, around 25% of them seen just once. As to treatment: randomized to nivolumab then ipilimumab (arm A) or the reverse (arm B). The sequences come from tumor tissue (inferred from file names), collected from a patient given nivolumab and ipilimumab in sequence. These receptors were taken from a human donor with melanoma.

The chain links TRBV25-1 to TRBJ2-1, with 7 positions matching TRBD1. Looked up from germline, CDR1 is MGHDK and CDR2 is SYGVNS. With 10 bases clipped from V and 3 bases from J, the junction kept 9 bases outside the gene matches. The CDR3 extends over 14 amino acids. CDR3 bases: TGTGCCAAGCTCACGGGACAGATCTACAATGAGCAGTTCTTC. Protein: CAKLTGQIYNEQFF.

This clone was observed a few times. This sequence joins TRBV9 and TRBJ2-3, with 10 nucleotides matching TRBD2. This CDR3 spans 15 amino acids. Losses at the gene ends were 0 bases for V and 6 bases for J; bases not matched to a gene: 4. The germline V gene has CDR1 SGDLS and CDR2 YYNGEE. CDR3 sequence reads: CASSVEAGGPDTQYF. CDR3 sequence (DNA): TGTGCCAGCAGCGTAGAAGCGGGAGGGCCCGATACGCAGTATTTT.

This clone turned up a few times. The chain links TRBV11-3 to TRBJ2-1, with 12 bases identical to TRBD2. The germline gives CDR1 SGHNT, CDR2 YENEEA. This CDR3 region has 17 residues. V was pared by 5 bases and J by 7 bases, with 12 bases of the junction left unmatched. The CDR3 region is CASSPRLAGDTVNEQFF. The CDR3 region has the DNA TGTGCCAGCAGCCCCCGACTAGCGGGAGATACGGTGAATGAGCAGTTCTTC.

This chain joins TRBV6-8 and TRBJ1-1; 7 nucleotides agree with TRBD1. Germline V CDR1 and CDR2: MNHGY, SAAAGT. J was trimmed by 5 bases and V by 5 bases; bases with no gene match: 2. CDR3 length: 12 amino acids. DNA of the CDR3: TGTGCCAGCAGTGGGACAGAGACTGAAGCTTTCTTT. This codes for CASSGTETEAFF.

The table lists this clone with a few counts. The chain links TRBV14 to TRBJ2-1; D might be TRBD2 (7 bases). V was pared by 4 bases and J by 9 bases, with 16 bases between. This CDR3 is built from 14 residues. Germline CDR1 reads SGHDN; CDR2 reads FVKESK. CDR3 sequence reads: CASSLGGGLGEQFF. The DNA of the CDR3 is TGTGCCAGCAGCCTGGGAGGGGGGCTCGGTGAGCAGTTCTTC.

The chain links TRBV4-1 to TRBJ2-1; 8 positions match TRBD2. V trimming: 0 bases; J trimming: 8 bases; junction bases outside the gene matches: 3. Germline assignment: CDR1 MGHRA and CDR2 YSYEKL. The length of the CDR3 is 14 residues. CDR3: CASSQEMREDEQFF. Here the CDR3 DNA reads TGCGCCAGCAGCCAAGAAATGCGGGAGGATGAGCAGTTCTTC.

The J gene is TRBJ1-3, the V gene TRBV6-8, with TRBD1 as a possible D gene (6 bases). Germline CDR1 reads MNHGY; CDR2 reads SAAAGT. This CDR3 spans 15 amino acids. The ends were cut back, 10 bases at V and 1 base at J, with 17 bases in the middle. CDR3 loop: CAIRSGTQSGNTIYF. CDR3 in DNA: TGTGCCATCAGAAGCGGGACACAGTCTGGAAACACCATATATTTT.

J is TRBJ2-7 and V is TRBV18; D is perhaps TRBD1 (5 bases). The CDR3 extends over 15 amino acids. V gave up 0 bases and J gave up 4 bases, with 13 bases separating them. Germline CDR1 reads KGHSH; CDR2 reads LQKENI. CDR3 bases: TGTGCCAGCTCACCACCCCAAGGGGCCGGATACGAGCAGTACTTC. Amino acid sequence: CASSPPQGAGYEQYF.

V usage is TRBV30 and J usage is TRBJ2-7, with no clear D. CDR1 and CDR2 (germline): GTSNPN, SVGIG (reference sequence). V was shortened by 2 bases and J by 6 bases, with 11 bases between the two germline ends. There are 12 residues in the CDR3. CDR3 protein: CAWSPNYGEQYF. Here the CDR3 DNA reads TGTGCCTGGAGTCCCAATTATGGCGAGCAGTACTTC.

DNA for the CDR3: TGTGCCAGCAGTACCCCGACTAGCGGGGGGGCAGATACGCAGTATTTT. It codes for CASSTPTSGGADTQYF. The V gene is TRBV28, the J gene TRBJ2-3; 14 nucleotides align to TRBD2. The CDR3 is made up of 16 amino acids. Trimming took 5 bases from V and 4 from J; bases not matched to a gene: 5. CDR1 is MDHEN, CDR2 SYDVKM, per germline.

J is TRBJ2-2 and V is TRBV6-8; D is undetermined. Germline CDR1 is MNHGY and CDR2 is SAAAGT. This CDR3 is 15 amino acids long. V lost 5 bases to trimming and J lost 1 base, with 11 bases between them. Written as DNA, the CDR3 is TGTGCCAGCAGTCGACCCACCCAGAACACCGGGGAGCTGTTTTTT. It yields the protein CASSRPTQNTGELFF.

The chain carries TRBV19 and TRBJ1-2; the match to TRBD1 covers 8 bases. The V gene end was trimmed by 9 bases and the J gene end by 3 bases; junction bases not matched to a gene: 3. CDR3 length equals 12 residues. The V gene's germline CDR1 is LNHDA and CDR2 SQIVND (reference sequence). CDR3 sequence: CARDRAHYGYTF. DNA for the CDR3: TGTGCCAGGGACAGGGCTCACTATGGCTACACCTTC.

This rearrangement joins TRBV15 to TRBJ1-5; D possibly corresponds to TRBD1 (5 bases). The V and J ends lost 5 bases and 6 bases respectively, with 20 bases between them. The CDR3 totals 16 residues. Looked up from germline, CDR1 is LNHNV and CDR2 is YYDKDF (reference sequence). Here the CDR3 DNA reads TGTGCCACCAGCTTAGCTGGGGAAGGGGTTCGTCAGCCCCAGCATTTT. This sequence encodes CATSLAGEGVRQPQHF.

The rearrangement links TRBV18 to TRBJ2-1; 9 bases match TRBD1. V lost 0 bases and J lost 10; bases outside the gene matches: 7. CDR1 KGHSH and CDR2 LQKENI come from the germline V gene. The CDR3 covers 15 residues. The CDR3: CASSPPSTGGSEQFF. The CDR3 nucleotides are TGTGCCAGCTCACCACCATCGACAGGGGGAAGCGAGCAGTTCTTC.

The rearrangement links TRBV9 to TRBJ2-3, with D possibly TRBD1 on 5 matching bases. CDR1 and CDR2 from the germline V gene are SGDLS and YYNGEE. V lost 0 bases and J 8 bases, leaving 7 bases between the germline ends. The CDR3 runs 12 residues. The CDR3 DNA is TGTGCCAGCAGCGTAGCGCAGGGTACGCAGTATTTT. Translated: CASSVAQGTQYF.